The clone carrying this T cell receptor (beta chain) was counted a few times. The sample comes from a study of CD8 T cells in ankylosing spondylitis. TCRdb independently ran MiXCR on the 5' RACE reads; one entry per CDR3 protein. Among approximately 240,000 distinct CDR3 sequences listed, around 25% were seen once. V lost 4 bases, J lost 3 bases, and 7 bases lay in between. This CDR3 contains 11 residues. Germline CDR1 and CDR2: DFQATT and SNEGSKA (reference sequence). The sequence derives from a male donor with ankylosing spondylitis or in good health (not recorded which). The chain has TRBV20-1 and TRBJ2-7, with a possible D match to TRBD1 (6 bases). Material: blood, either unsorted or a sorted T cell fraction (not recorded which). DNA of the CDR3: TGCAGTGCTAAGACAGGCTACGAGCAGTACTTC. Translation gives CSAKTGYEQYF.